The sequence of this T cell receptor beta chain was determined in a study of cytomegalovirus exposure and HLA in healthy donors. Study at large: Samples from HLA-typed donors yielded approximately 88 million unique TCRs in an early data release. Whole-study findings and limits: Follow-up analysis later connected one missense variant in DCLRE1C with trimming of TCR beta V- and J-genes. The study recorded 150 to 200 TCR beta chains that were cytomegalovirus-associated. TCR beta sequences reportedly predicted the HLA-A and HLA-B alleles of most subjects accurately.

The primer mix had 60 Vbeta and 13 Jbeta primers. TCRdb's table, derived via immunoSEQ multiplex PCR, lists solely in-frame clones and lacks some. The sample carries a few hundred thousand clones, under 90% recorded once. Of note for this clone: No antigen is known for it.

V was clipped by 4 bases and J by 4 bases; unmatched bases: 7. The length of the CDR3 is 15 residues. CDR1 and CDR2 from the germline V gene are MNHEY and SVGAGI. The V gene is TRBV6-5, the J gene TRBJ2-1; the match to TRBD2 covers 7 bases. The sequence was obtained from a girl aged 2 to 9 in good health and CMV-seronegative. The sequencing input was PBMCs. CDR3: CASSSPRESYNEQFF. The DNA for the CDR3 is TGTGCCAGCAGTTCACCGCGGGAGTCATACAATGAGCAGTTCTTC.